These T cell receptor beta chains were read from a single sample in a study of blood T cells in healthy people across ages. TCRdb reanalysed the 5' RACE reads using MiXCR and keeps one entry per CDR3 protein. The data contain some 890,000 distinct CDR3 sequences, about 29% of them singletons. The sample also formed part of further work on T cells of mothers and their children.

What was sequenced was blood. Receptor source: a woman aged 40 to 50 in good health. The CDR3 runs from the conserved cysteine through the conserved F or W. D genes are given only for firm matches. The listing skips clone size in some rows; elsewhere it reads once, few, many or a size class.

j_gene: TRBJ1-1; v_gene: TRBV29-1; abundance: -; len: 12; d_gene: -; CDR3aa: CSVVGGRTEAFF; CDR3nt: TGCAGCGTTGTTGGGGGCCGCACTGAAGCTTTCTTT
j_gene: TRBJ1-5; v_gene: TRBV3-1; abundance: -; len: 17; d_gene: TRBD1; CDR3aa: CASSASRDRGGNQPQHF; CDR3nt: TGTGCCAGCAGCGCCAGCAGGGACAGGGGGGGCAATCAGCCCCAGCATTTT
j_gene: TRBJ1-2; v_gene: TRBV29-1; abundance: -; len: 15; d_gene: TRBD1; CDR3aa: CSADKSTGSGYGYTF; CDR3nt: TGCAGCGCCGACAAATCGACAGGGAGTGGCTATGGCTACACCTTC
j_gene: TRBJ2-3; v_gene: TRBV5-1; abundance: few; len: 12; d_gene: -; CDR3aa: CASSLEDSQQYF; CDR3nt: TGCGCCAGCAGCTTGGAGGACAGCCAGCAGTATTTT
j_gene: TRBJ2-7; v_gene: TRBV7-6; abundance: -; len: 19; d_gene: TRBD2; CDR3aa: CASSLGPPLTSGRTYEQYF; CDR3nt: TGTGCCAGCAGCTTAGGGCCCCCCTTGACTAGCGGGAGGACCTACGAGCAGTACTTC
j_gene: TRBJ2-7; v_gene: TRBV24-1; abundance: many; len: 15; d_gene: -; CDR3aa: CATSDPGRSSYEQYF; CDR3nt: TGTGCCACCAGTGATCCGGGACGGAGCTCCTACGAGCAGTACTTC
j_gene: TRBJ1-1; v_gene: TRBV4-1; abundance: few; len: 17; d_gene: TRBD1; CDR3aa: CASSQDGRGQGNTEAFF; CDR3nt: TGCGCCAGCAGCCAAGATGGTAGGGGACAGGGGAACACTGAAGCTTTCTTT
j_gene: TRBJ2-7; v_gene: TRBV5-1; abundance: many; len: 14; d_gene: TRBD1; CDR3aa: CASSRQGRIDEQYF; CDR3nt: TGCGCCAGCAGCCGACAGGGCAGGATAGACGAGCAGTACTTC
j_gene: TRBJ2-7; v_gene: TRBV20-1; abundance: -; len: 15; d_gene: -; CDR3aa: CSARTDERYFYEQYF; CDR3nt: TGCAGTGCTAGGACTGACGAGAGGTATTTCTACGAGCAGTACTTC
j_gene: TRBJ2-3; v_gene: TRBV6-5; abundance: -; len: 15; d_gene: TRBD2; CDR3aa: CASSKERGGLDTQYF; CDR3nt: TGTGCCAGCAGTAAAGAGCGGGGGGGCCTGGATACGCAGTATTTT
j_gene: TRBJ2-1; v_gene: TRBV19; abundance: -; len: 15; d_gene: -; CDR3aa: CASSTEAGFYNEQFF; CDR3nt: TGTGCCAGTAGCACCGAGGCGGGGTTCTACAATGAGCAGTTCTTC
j_gene: TRBJ2-7; v_gene: TRBV20-1; abundance: -; len: 14; d_gene: -; CDR3aa: CSARVGGGSYEQYF; CDR3nt: TGCAGTGCTAGAGTAGGGGGGGGATCCTACGAGCAGTACTTC
j_gene: TRBJ2-7; v_gene: TRBV7-9; abundance: -; len: 15; d_gene: -; CDR3aa: CASSPQTGTRYEQYF; CDR3nt: TGTGCCAGCAGCCCCCAAACCGGGACACGTTACGAGCAGTACTTC
j_gene: TRBJ1-4; v_gene: TRBV7-2; abundance: -; len: 15; d_gene: TRBD1; CDR3aa: CASSLGNRGGEKLFF; CDR3nt: TGTGCCAGCAGCTTAGGTAACAGGGGAGGAGAAAAACTGTTTTTT
j_gene: TRBJ1-1; v_gene: TRBV4-1; abundance: -; len: 14; d_gene: TRBD1; CDR3aa: CASSPRQGITEAFF; CDR3nt: TGCGCCAGCAGCCCCCGACAGGGGATCACTGAAGCTTTCTTT
j_gene: TRBJ1-1; v_gene: TRBV10-3; abundance: few; len: 14; d_gene: TRBD1; CDR3aa: CAIREDRSGTEAFF; CDR3nt: TGTGCCATCAGAGAGGACAGGTCGGGTACTGAAGCTTTCTTT
j_gene: TRBJ2-4; v_gene: TRBV3-1; abundance: -; len: 15; d_gene: TRBD1; CDR3aa: CASSQDGGQGNEQYF; CDR3nt: TGTGCCAGCAGCCAAGATGGGGGACAGGGAAATGAGCAGTACTTC
j_gene: TRBJ2-1; v_gene: TRBV5-1; abundance: many; len: 15; d_gene: -; CDR3aa: CASSLGPPGYNEQFF; CDR3nt: TGCGCCAGCAGCTTGGGTCCGCCTGGTTACAATGAGCAGTTCTTC
j_gene: TRBJ1-1; v_gene: TRBV5-5; abundance: -; len: 16; d_gene: -; CDR3aa: CASTGRGRGPGIEAFF; CDR3nt: TGTGCCAGTACTGGCCGGGGGAGAGGGCCGGGCATTGAAGCTTTCTTT
j_gene: TRBJ2-6; v_gene: TRBV10-3; abundance: few; len: 17; d_gene: -; CDR3aa: CTISESGTSSGANVLTF; CDR3nt: TGTACCATCAGTGAGTCGGGCACAAGCTCTGGGGCCAACGTCCTGACTTTC
j_gene: TRBJ2-1; v_gene: TRBV4-3; abundance: many; len: 14; d_gene: TRBD1; CDR3aa: CASSQVGTGNEQFF; CDR3nt: TGCGCCAGCAGCCAAGTTGGGACAGGGAATGAGCAGTTCTTC
j_gene: TRBJ2-1; v_gene: TRBV7-9; abundance: -; len: 14; d_gene: TRBD1; CDR3aa: CASSLQAGGGEQFF; CDR3nt: TGTGCCAGCAGCCTTCAAGCAGGGGGCGGCGAGCAGTTCTTC
j_gene: TRBJ1-1; v_gene: TRBV18; abundance: -; len: 15; d_gene: -; CDR3aa: CASSPFRDPNTEAFF; CDR3nt: TGTGCCAGCTCACCGTTCAGGGACCCGAACACTGAAGCTTTCTTT
j_gene: TRBJ2-3; v_gene: TRBV7-6; abundance: -; len: 13; d_gene: -; CDR3aa: CASRQLGTDTQYF; CDR3nt: TGTGCCAGCAGGCAGCTTGGGACAGATACGCAGTATTTT
j_gene: TRBJ1-2; v_gene: TRBV10-3; abundance: many; len: 15; d_gene: TRBD1; CDR3aa: CAISGGQGFTDGYTF; CDR3nt: TGTGCCATCAGTGGGGGACAGGGGTTTACGGACGGCTACACCTTC
j_gene: TRBJ2-5; v_gene: TRBV29-1; abundance: few; len: 15; d_gene: -; CDR3aa: CSADRGAKGQETQYF; CDR3nt: TGCAGCGCCGACCGTGGGGCTAAGGGCCAAGAGACCCAGTACTTC
j_gene: TRBJ1-2; v_gene: TRBV28; abundance: -; len: 13; d_gene: -; CDR3aa: CASDDGVGGGYTF; CDR3nt: TGTGCCAGCGACGATGGGGTGGGGGGCGGCTACACCTTC
j_gene: TRBJ1-2; v_gene: TRBV5-6; abundance: many; len: 15; d_gene: -; CDR3aa: CASSLVRQTYYGYTF; CDR3nt: TGTGCCAGCAGCTTGGTGCGACAGACTTACTATGGCTACACCTTC
j_gene: TRBJ2-1; v_gene: TRBV7-9; abundance: few; len: 15; d_gene: TRBD1; CDR3aa: CASSQGQGAYNEQFF; CDR3nt: TGTGCCAGCAGTCAGGGACAGGGCGCCTACAATGAGCAGTTCTTC
j_gene: TRBJ1-1; v_gene: TRBV5-1; abundance: few; len: 15; d_gene: TRBD1; CDR3aa: CASSGTQGLNTEAFF; CDR3nt: TGCGCCAGCAGCGGAACACAGGGGTTAAACACTGAAGCTTTCTTT
j_gene: TRBJ1-1; v_gene: TRBV15; abundance: few; len: 17; d_gene: -; CDR3aa: CATSREEVGSMNTEAFF; CDR3nt: TGTGCCACCAGCAGAGAAGAGGTCGGGAGCATGAACACTGAAGCTTTCTTT
j_gene: TRBJ1-5; v_gene: TRBV28; abundance: once; len: 18; d_gene: -; CDR3aa: CASSQRQSWEFSNQPQHF; CDR3nt: TGTGCCAGCAGTCAAAGACAGTCCTGGGAGTTTAGCAATCAGCCCCAGCATTTT
j_gene: TRBJ2-4; v_gene: TRBV18; abundance: few; len: 16; d_gene: TRBD2; CDR3aa: CASSLTLAGGHNEQYF; CDR3nt: TGTGCCAGCTCACTTACTCTAGCGGGGGGGCACAATGAGCAGTACTTC
j_gene: TRBJ1-2; v_gene: TRBV20-1; abundance: few; len: 14; d_gene: -; CDR3aa: CSVNPGDINYGYTF; CDR3nt: TGCAGTGTAAACCCCGGGGACATAAACTATGGCTACACCTTC
j_gene: TRBJ1-2; v_gene: TRBV3-1; abundance: few; len: 15; d_gene: -; CDR3aa: CASSQHTYAGYGYTF; CDR3nt: TGTGCCAGCAGCCAACACACCTATGCAGGGTATGGCTACACCTTC
j_gene: TRBJ2-5; v_gene: TRBV6-5; abundance: -; len: 18; d_gene: TRBD1; CDR3aa: CASSFISWTGDFQETQYF; CDR3nt: TGTGCCAGCAGTTTCATCTCTTGGACAGGGGACTTCCAAGAGACCCAGTACTTC
j_gene: TRBJ1-6; v_gene: TRBV7-2; abundance: many; len: 19; d_gene: TRBD1; CDR3aa: CASSSQYSIQDRWGSPLHF; CDR3nt: TGTGCCAGCAGCTCACAATATTCTATCCAGGACAGGTGGGGGTCACCCCTCCACTTT
j_gene: TRBJ2-1; v_gene: TRBV29-1; abundance: -; len: 13; d_gene: TRBD1; CDR3aa: CSVAGTGPNEQFF; CDR3nt: TGCAGCGTGGCCGGGACAGGTCCCAATGAGCAGTTCTTC
j_gene: TRBJ1-2; v_gene: TRBV9; abundance: -; len: 14; d_gene: TRBD1; CDR3aa: CASSEGGQINSYTF; CDR3nt: TGTGCCAGCAGCGAGGGGGGACAGATAAATAGCTACACCTTC
j_gene: TRBJ2-7; v_gene: TRBV28; abundance: -; len: 16; d_gene: TRBD2; CDR3aa: CASTPAGGRGYHEQYF; CDR3nt: TGTGCCAGCACGCCCGCGGGAGGACGGGGTTACCACGAGCAGTACTTC
j_gene: TRBJ1-1; v_gene: TRBV28; abundance: -; len: 17; d_gene: -; CDR3aa: CASSKGGPERWNTVAFF; CDR3nt: TGTGCCAGCAGTAAGGGAGGCCCCGAGAGGTGGAACACTGTAGCTTTCTTT
j_gene: TRBJ2-5; v_gene: TRBV5-1; abundance: few; len: 15; d_gene: TRBD2; CDR3aa: CASSFWGGKQETQYF; CDR3nt: TGCGCCAGCAGCTTTTGGGGGGGGAAGCAAGAGACCCAGTACTTC
j_gene: TRBJ2-1; v_gene: TRBV24-1; abundance: few; len: 15; d_gene: -; CDR3aa: CATSGAGSVYNEQFF; CDR3nt: TGTGCCACCAGTGGTGCGGGGTCCGTATACAATGAGCAGTTCTTC
j_gene: TRBJ2-1; v_gene: TRBV20-1; abundance: -; len: 18; d_gene: TRBD2; CDR3aa: CSARSRWNSGSTLDEQFF; CDR3nt: TGCAGTGCTAGGAGTCGATGGAACAGCGGGAGTACTTTGGATGAGCAGTTCTTC
j_gene: TRBJ1-2; v_gene: TRBV28; abundance: few; len: 14; d_gene: -; CDR3aa: CASSSKKPDYGYTF; CDR3nt: TGTGCCAGCAGTTCTAAAAAGCCCGACTATGGCTACACCTTC
j_gene: TRBJ2-3; v_gene: TRBV28; abundance: -; len: 16; d_gene: TRBD1; CDR3aa: CASSSRDRGGTDTQYF; CDR3nt: TGTGCCAGCAGCTCGCGGGACAGGGGCGGCACAGATACGCAGTATTTT
j_gene: TRBJ1-1; v_gene: TRBV3-1; abundance: -; len: 16; d_gene: -; CDR3aa: CASSQDQVGREHEAFF; CDR3nt: TGTGCCAGCAGCCAAGATCAGGTGGGCAGGGAGCATGAAGCTTTCTTT
j_gene: TRBJ1-1; v_gene: TRBV5-4; abundance: -; len: 17; d_gene: -; CDR3aa: CASSLGRTQLPNTEAFF; CDR3nt: TGTGCCAGCAGCTTAGGTAGGACTCAGCTCCCGAACACTGAAGCTTTCTTT
j_gene: TRBJ1-5; v_gene: TRBV28; abundance: -; len: 18; d_gene: -; CDR3aa: CASSSIGLLGEGNRPQHF; CDR3nt: TGTGCCAGCAGCTCAATCGGACTCCTGGGTGAAGGCAATCGGCCCCAGCATTTT
j_gene: TRBJ2-5; v_gene: TRBV12-3/TRBV12-4; abundance: few; len: 17; d_gene: TRBD2; CDR3aa: CASSLGTASGHQETQYF; CDR3nt: TGTGCCAGCAGTTTAGGGACTGCTAGCGGACACCAAGAGACCCAGTACTTC
j_gene: TRBJ2-3; v_gene: TRBV12-3/TRBV12-4; abundance: -; len: 14; d_gene: -; CDR3aa: CASSPVRDADTQYF; CDR3nt: TGTGCCAGCAGCCCCGTCCGGGACGCAGATACGCAGTATTTT
j_gene: TRBJ2-5; v_gene: TRBV5-1; abundance: -; len: 12; d_gene: -; CDR3aa: CASSAEGETQYF; CDR3nt: TGCGCCAGCAGCGCGGAGGGAGAGACCCAGTACTTC
j_gene: TRBJ2-2; v_gene: TRBV7-2; abundance: -; len: 15; d_gene: -; CDR3aa: CASSSRGPVEKELFF; CDR3nt: TGTGCCAGCAGCTCCAGGGGCCCGGTAGAAAAGGAGCTGTTTTTT
j_gene: TRBJ1-1; v_gene: TRBV5-1; abundance: -; len: 12; d_gene: -; CDR3aa: CASSLGGTRAFF; CDR3nt: TGCGCCAGCAGCTTGGGCGGGACGAGGGCTTTCTTT
j_gene: TRBJ2-7; v_gene: TRBV20-1; abundance: many; len: 16; d_gene: -; CDR3aa: CSARDQGQGHSYEQYF; CDR3nt: TGCAGTGCTAGAGATCAGGGTCAGGGGCACTCCTACGAGCAGTACTTC
j_gene: TRBJ1-1; v_gene: TRBV6-6; abundance: few; len: 15; d_gene: TRBD1; CDR3aa: CASSTSTGQNTEAFF; CDR3nt: TGTGCCAGCAGTACCTCGACAGGGCAGAACACTGAAGCTTTCTTT
j_gene: TRBJ1-1; v_gene: TRBV7-3; abundance: -; len: 13; d_gene: -; CDR3aa: CASSYAGLTEAFF; CDR3nt: TGTGCCAGCAGCTACGCAGGATTAACTGAAGCTTTCTTT